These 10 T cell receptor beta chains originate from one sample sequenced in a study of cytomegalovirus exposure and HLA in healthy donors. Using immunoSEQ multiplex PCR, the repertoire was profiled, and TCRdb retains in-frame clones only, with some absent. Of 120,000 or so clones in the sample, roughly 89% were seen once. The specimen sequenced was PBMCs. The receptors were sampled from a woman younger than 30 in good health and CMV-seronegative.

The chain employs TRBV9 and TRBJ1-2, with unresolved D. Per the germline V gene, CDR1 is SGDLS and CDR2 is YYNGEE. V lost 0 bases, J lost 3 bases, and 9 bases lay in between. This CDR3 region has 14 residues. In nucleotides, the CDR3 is TGTGCCAGCAGCGTAGAGGTGGGAGACTATGGCTACACCTTC. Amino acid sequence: CASSVEVGDYGYTF.

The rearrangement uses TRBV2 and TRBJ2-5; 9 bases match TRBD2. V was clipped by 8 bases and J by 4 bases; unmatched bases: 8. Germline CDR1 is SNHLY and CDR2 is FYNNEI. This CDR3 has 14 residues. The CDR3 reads CASLAGGPRETQYF. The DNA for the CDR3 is TGTGCCAGCCTTGCGGGAGGGCCACGAGAGACCCAGTACTTC.

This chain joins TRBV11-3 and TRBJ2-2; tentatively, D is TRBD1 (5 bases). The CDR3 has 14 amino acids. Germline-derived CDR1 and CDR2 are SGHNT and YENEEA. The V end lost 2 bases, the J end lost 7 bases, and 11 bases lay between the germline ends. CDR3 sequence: CASSLLQGDGELFF. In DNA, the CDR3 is TGTGCCAGCAGCTTATTGCAGGGCGACGGGGAGCTGTTTTTT.

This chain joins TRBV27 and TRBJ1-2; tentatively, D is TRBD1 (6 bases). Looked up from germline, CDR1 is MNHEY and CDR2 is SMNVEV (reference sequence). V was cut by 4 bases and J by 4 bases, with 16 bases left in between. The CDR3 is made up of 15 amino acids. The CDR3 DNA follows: TGTGCCAGCAGTTCGGGCCTCCGAGGGGGCTATGGCTACACCTTC. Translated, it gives CASSSGLRGGYGYTF.

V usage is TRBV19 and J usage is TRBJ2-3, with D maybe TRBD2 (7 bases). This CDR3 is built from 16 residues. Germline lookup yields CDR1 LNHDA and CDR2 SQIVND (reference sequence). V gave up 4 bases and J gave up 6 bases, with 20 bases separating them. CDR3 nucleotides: TGTGCCAGTAGTAACCCCCGGGGGGCCGGGAGGGATACGCAGTATTTT. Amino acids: CASSNPRGAGRDTQYF.

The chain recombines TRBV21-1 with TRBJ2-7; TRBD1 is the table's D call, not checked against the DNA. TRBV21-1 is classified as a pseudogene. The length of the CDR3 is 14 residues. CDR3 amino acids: CASRRDRLPYEQYF. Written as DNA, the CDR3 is TGTGCCAGCAGACGGGACAGGTTGCCCTACGAGCAGTACTTC.

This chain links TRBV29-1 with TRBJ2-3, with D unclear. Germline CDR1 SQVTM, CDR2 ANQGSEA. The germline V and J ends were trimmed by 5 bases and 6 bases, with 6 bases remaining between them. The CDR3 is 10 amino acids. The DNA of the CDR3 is TGCAGCGTTTTGAGGGATACGCAGTATTTT. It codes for CSVLRDTQYF.

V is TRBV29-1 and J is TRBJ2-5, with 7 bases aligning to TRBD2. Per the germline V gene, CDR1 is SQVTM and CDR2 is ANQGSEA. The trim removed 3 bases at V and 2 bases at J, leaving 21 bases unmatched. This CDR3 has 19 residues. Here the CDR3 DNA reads TGCAGCGTTGATGGCCGGGGGGTGGAGGGGATTAAAGGTCAAGAGACCCAGTACTTC. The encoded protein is CSVDGRGVEGIKGQETQYF.

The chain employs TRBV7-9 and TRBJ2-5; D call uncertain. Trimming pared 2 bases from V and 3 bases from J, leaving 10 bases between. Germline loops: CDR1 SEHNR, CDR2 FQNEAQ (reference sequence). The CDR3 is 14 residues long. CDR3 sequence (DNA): TGTGCCAGCAGCTTATTCCTTACAGAAGAGACCCAGTACTTC. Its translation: CASSLFLTEETQYF.

The CDR3 region has the DNA TGTGCCAGCAGCGCCGGACAGGGACATGGCTACACCTTC. As protein: CASSAGQGHGYTF. The chain recombines TRBV7-9 with TRBJ1-2; the match to TRBD1 covers 8 bases. V shed 5 bases and J 6 bases; nucleotides not matched to a gene: 5. CDR3 size: 13 residues. CDR1 is SEHNR and CDR2 is FQNEAQ in the germline V gene (reference sequence).